This T cell receptor (beta chain) comes out of a study of T cell responses to AZD1222 COVID-19 vaccine. Only in-frame clones appear in the TCRdb table, and some are missing; sequencing was by immunoSEQ multiplex PCR. The data hold about 160,000 clones, with roughly 90% observed a single time. Remarks on this clone: Its antigen is not known.

CDR1 is MNHEY and CDR2 is SVGEGT in the germline V gene. The V and J ends lost 2 bases and 1 base, in that order; junction bases with no gene match: 11. This CDR3 has 17 amino acids. Findings and caveats of the study: Epitopes outside B.1.351 and B.1.1.7 mutated regions reportedly drew nearly half of spike TCRs. Distributed over spike, vaccine-associated CD4 TCRs predominated at 160-218 and 743-854. Only a handful of AZD1222 recipients tested seropositive at baseline. The sample set comprised mostly white British donors with more females, and clonal diversity was possibly underestimated.

The receptor was derived from an adult in good health. The chain uses TRBV6-2 or TRBV6-3 and TRBJ2-7; 7 bases fit TRBD1. The specimen was peripheral blood, collected on day 0 of AZD1222 vaccination. The CDR3 reads CASSYHYGQVASYEQYF. The CDR3 nucleotides are TGTGCCAGCAGTTACCACTATGGACAGGTAGCTTCCTACGAGCAGTACTTC.